This paragraph reports one T cell receptor (beta chain). Its antigen is currently unknown. The data were obtained in a study of T-cell reconstitution after alpha-beta-depleted transplantation in children. The study, taken as a whole, reports: There were reportedly several hundred expanded graft clones from which alpha-beta T cells came about two months after transplant. The study traced high day-60 TCRbeta diversity in some patients to surviving recipient T cells and thymic progenitors. Most T-cell counts and diversity one year after the transplant came from T cells that were newly produced.

The ends lost 8 bases at V and 2 bases at J; junction bases unmatched: 8. The CDR3 loop spans 14 amino acids. Germline V lookup: CDR1 KGHSH, CDR2 LQKENI. Researchers prepared the TCRbeta library using unique molecular identifiers, the study reports. MiXCR, applied by TCRdb to the PCR reads, yields one record per CDR3 protein. This sample has about 830,000 distinct CDR3 sequences, with about 16% found just once. The chain joins TRBV18 to TRBJ2-7, with 8 bases fitting TRBD1. The TCR sequence derives from a male patient between 10 and 17 years old who had a stem cell transplant for acute lymphoblastic leukemia, so the T cells may come from the graft donor. Sequenced material: PBMCs, mostly from graft donor cells, taken 360 days after TCRalphabeta/CD19-depleted stem cell transplant. The CDR3 loop is CASGPDRVAYEQYF. CDR3 nucleotides: TGTGCCAGCGGACCGGACAGGGTGGCCTACGAGCAGTACTTC.